A selection of T cell receptor beta chains follows, all from one sample in a study of response to subunit inactivated influenza vaccine. TCRdb re-called the RT-PCR reads through MiXCR, storing one row per CDR3 protein. Here the sample spans 500,000 to 600,000 distinct CDR3 sequences, approximately 7.6% being singletons. The source material was PBMCs from blood, sampled less than 30 months after vaccination. These receptors came from a man between 50 and 75 years old who received an inactivated influenza vaccine. Each CDR3 is given with its conserved first and last residue. D genes are given only for firm matches. Clone size, where shown, is once, few, many, or a class for clones that have expanded.

J | D | size | V | CDR3 | DNA
TRBJ2-1 | TRBD2 | few | TRBV20-1 | CSANVQREGRRYEQFF | TGCAGTGCTAATGTTCAGCGGGAGGGCCGTAGGTATGAGCAGTTCTTC
TRBJ1-1 | TRBD1 | few | TRBV5-1 | CASSLVPGGTEAFF | TGCGCCAGCAGCTTGGTTCCAGGGGGCACTGAAGCTTTCTTT
TRBJ2-1 | TRBD2 | NA | TRBV6-2/TRBV6-3 | CASSYRRGDNEQFF | TGTGCCAGCAGTTACCGGCGGGGGGACAATGAGCAGTTCTTC
TRBJ2-1 | TRBD2 | many | TRBV15 | CATSDPLSGGYNEQFF | TGTGCCACCAGCGACCCCCTTAGCGGGGGATACAATGAGCAGTTCTTC
TRBJ2-6 | NA | few | TRBV6-2/TRBV6-3 | CASAEGLAGANVLTF | TGTGCCAGCGCGGAAGGTTTAGCTGGGGCCAACGTCCTGACTTTC
TRBJ2-7 | NA | NA | TRBV6-1 | CASRPRAVFNEQYF | TGTGCCAGCAGACCCCGGGCAGTTTTCAACGAGCAGTACTTC
TRBJ1-5 | NA | NA | TRBV5-1 | CASSLGQRGMEPQHF | TGCGCCAGCAGCTTGGGCCAACGAGGTATGGAGCCCCAGCATTTT
TRBJ2-1 | TRBD2 | few | TRBV5-1 | CASSLGLAGPPRSYNEQFF | TGCGCCAGCAGCTTGGGGCTAGCGGGCCCCCCGCGCTCCTACAATGAGCAGTTCTTC
TRBJ1-5 | NA | many | TRBV20-1 | CSARDIDYSNQPQHF | TGCAGTGCTAGGGACATCGATTATAGCAATCAGCCCCAGCATTTT
TRBJ1-5 | NA | few | TRBV18 | CASSPGGRYSNQPQHF | TGTGCCAGCTCACCAGGGGGCCGGTATAGCAATCAGCCCCAGCATTTT
TRBJ2-1 | NA | NA | TRBV6-5 | CASSYLGGTYNEQFF | TGTGCCAGCAGTTACCTGGGGGGCACCTACAATGAGCAGTTCTTC
TRBJ2-7 | NA | few | TRBV5-1 | CASSLTGDTTYEQYF | TGCGCCAGCAGTCTGACCGGGGACACCACCTACGAGCAGTACTTC
TRBJ2-7 | TRBD1 | NA | TRBV14 | CASSPLGTGVDEQYF | TGTGCCAGCAGCCCTCTCGGGACAGGGGTGGACGAGCAGTACTTC
TRBJ2-4 | TRBD1 | many | TRBV29-1 | CSVSTGARNIQYF | TGCAGCGTTTCTACAGGGGCAAGAAACATTCAGTACTTC
TRBJ2-6 | NA | few | TRBV6-1 | CASRIDPGANVLTF | TGTGCCAGCAGAATCGATCCTGGGGCCAACGTCCTGACTTTC
TRBJ2-5 | TRBD1 | NA | TRBV15 | CATTRQGDETQYF | TGTGCCACCACGCGACAGGGCGACGAGACCCAGTACTTC
TRBJ1-6 | TRBD1 | NA | TRBV6-1 | CASSEQGARSPLHF | TGTGCCAGCAGCGAACAGGGGGCAAGGTCACCCCTCCACTTT
TRBJ2-7 | TRBD2 | NA | TRBV14 | CASSQTGTTYEQYF | TGTGCCAGCAGCCAAACCGGGACTACCTACGAGCAGTACTTC
TRBJ2-1 | TRBD1 | NA | TRBV20-1 | CSARDWDRGGEQFF | TGCAGTGCTAGAGATTGGGACAGGGGAGGCGAGCAGTTCTTC
TRBJ2-7 | TRBD2 | NA | TRBV20-1 | CSAREWQVAGGIYEQYF | TGCAGTGCTAGAGAGTGGCAGGTAGCGGGAGGAATCTACGAGCAGTACTTC
TRBJ2-7 | NA | NA | TRBV5-1 | CASSRGDSVYEQYF | TGCGCCAGCAGCCGGGGGGACAGTGTCTACGAGCAGTACTTC
TRBJ2-2 | TRBD2 | NA | TRBV5-6 | CARQREKNTGELFF | TGTGCCAGGCAGCGGGAGAAGAACACCGGGGAGCTGTTTTTT
TRBJ2-7 | TRBD1 | NA | TRBV20-1 | CSAHKHRGVHEQYF | TGCAGTGCTCACAAACACAGGGGGGTCCACGAGCAGTACTTC
TRBJ1-1 | NA | many | TRBV30 | CAWSRGGGGVTEAFF | TGTGCCTGGAGTCGGGGTGGGGGCGGTGTCACTGAAGCTTTCTTT
TRBJ2-5 | NA | many | TRBV24-1 | CATSAPGPLYF | TGTGCCACCAGTGCCCCGGGACCCCTGTACTTC
TRBJ2-2 | TRBD2 | NA | TRBV20-1 | CSARFPSGGAYGELFF | TGCAGTGCTAGATTTCCTAGCGGGGGGGCGTATGGGGAGCTGTTTTTT
TRBJ2-5 | TRBD2 | few | TRBV7-2 | CASSSSGVVVTQYF | TGTGCCAGCAGTTCTAGCGGCGTGGTCGTGACCCAGTACTTC
TRBJ2-1 | NA | few | TRBV14 | CASSQDVWDNEQFF | TGTGCCAGCAGCCAAGATGTCTGGGACAATGAGCAGTTCTTC
TRBJ1-4 | NA | many | TRBV4-2 | CASSQVGSLGEKLFF | TGTGCCAGCAGCCAAGTAGGTTCCCTGGGGGAAAAACTGTTTTTT
TRBJ2-1 | TRBD2 | NA | TRBV4-3 | CASSQTGTSVDNEQFF | TGCGCCAGCAGCCAAACCGGGACTAGCGTCGACAATGAGCAGTTCTTC
TRBJ2-7 | TRBD2 | few | TRBV20-1 | CSARPSSGGAFLYEQYF | TGCAGTGCTCGCCCGTCTAGCGGGGGGGCCTTCCTCTACGAGCAGTACTTC
TRBJ2-2 | NA | many | TRBV9 | CASGWGTMNTGELFF | TGTGCCAGCGGATGGGGGACGATGAACACCGGGGAGCTGTTTTTT
TRBJ2-3 | TRBD2 | few | TRBV9 | CAPLCGRGSTDTQYF | TGTGCCCCCCTCTGTGGGCGGGGGAGCACAGATACGCAGTATTTT
TRBJ2-3 | NA | many | TRBV3-2 | CASSQDRAGGRSDTQYF | TGTGCCAGCAGCCAAGATAGAGCGGGGGGGCGGTCAGATACGCAGTATTTT
TRBJ2-3 | TRBD2 | few | TRBV20-1 | CSATIPGLAGWGDTQYF | TGCAGTGCTACTATCCCGGGACTAGCGGGGTGGGGAGATACGCAGTATTTT
TRBJ1-1 | NA | few | TRBV3-1 | CASSHRQALNTEAFF | TGTGCCAGCAGCCATAGACAGGCCCTGAACACTGAAGCTTTCTTT
TRBJ2-7 | NA | many | TRBV20-1 | CSARISELGEQYF | TGCAGTGCTAGGATAAGCGAACTAGGCGAGCAGTACTTC
TRBJ2-1 | NA | many | TRBV10-2 | CASSAPIGTRVRGSYNEQFF | TGCGCCAGCAGTGCCCCTATCGGGACAAGGGTAAGGGGGTCCTACAATGAGCAGTTCTTC
TRBJ2-1 | NA | few | TRBV6-2/TRBV6-3 | CASSYGGALREQFF | TGTGCCAGCAGTTACGGGGGGGCCTTGAGGGAGCAGTTCTTC
TRBJ2-7 | NA | many | TRBV6-6 | CASSSGEEQYF | TGTGCCAGCAGCTCTGGGGAAGAGCAGTACTTC
TRBJ1-2 | TRBD1 | NA | TRBV18 | CASSPATGEAYGYTF | TGTGCCAGCTCACCGGCGACAGGGGAAGCCTATGGCTACACCTTC
TRBJ2-6 | NA | NA | TRBV6-1 | CASSTPQGAGANVLTF | TGTGCCAGCAGTACCCCACAGGGTGCCGGGGCCAACGTCCTGACTTTC
TRBJ2-1 | TRBD2 | NA | TRBV2 | CASKASGYEQFF | TGTGCCAGCAAAGCTAGCGGGTATGAGCAGTTCTTC
TRBJ1-4 | NA | few | TRBV20-1 | CSASTPTRDMVEKLFF | TGCAGTGCCTCTACACCCACCCGGGACATGGTTGAAAAACTGTTTTTT
TRBJ2-7 | NA | NA | TRBV29-1 | CSVGPTSYEQYF | TGCAGCGTTGGGCCGACATCCTACGAGCAGTACTTC
TRBJ2-1 | NA | few | TRBV20-1 | CSAMGQSSYNEQFF | TGCAGTGCTATGGGGCAGAGCTCCTACAATGAGCAGTTCTTC
TRBJ2-2 | NA | few | TRBV28 | CASSPTGGPDTGELFF | TGTGCCAGCAGTCCGACCGGGGGCCCCGACACCGGGGAGCTGTTTTTT